This is a list of T cell receptor beta chains from one sample in a study of blood T cell repertoires in COVID-19. Method: immunoSEQ multiplex PCR; TCRdb's copy keeps in-frame clones and lacks some. The sample lists 250,000 to 400,000 clones; 75% to 90% were seen once. What was sequenced was peripheral blood. The receptors here all came from a woman aged 25-40 years with COVID-19, enrolled during active disease. Both conserved end residues are part of each CDR3. The order of the fields is D gene, J gene, V gene, clone size, CDR3 DNA, CDR3 protein. D genes are given only for firm matches. Rows may omit the clone size; those that give it use once, few, many or a size class.

TRBD1 TRBJ1-6 TRBV7-9 - TGTGCCAGCAGCCTGGGACAGGGGGATAATTCACCCCTCCACTTT CASSLGQGDNSPLHF
- TRBJ2-3 TRBV5-1 once TGCGCCAGCAACCTCAGGGGACTAAACCCAGATACGCAGTATTTT CASNLRGLNPDTQYF
TRBD1 TRBJ1-6 TRBV10-1 - TGCGCCAGCAGTGAGTCGACAGGGAAGTTTTCACCCCTCCACTTT CASSESTGKFSPLHF
- TRBJ1-5 TRBV27 few TGTGCCAGCAGCCTCCGGGGGAGGGGAAATCAGCCCCAGCATTTT CASSLRGRGNQPQHF
- TRBJ1-2 TRBV28 - TGTGCCAGCAGCTTAGCGACAGGCCTGGTGGTGAATAACTATGGCTACACCTTC CASSLATGLVVNNYGYTF
TRBD2 TRBJ2-1 TRBV6-6 - TGTGCCAGCAGTCGCTCGCAGATAGCGGGAGCGTTGGATGAGCAGTTCTTC CASSRSQIAGALDEQFF
- TRBJ2-2 TRBV10-1 - TGCGCCAGTCTTATCCGGGACACCGGGGAGCTGTTTTTT CASLIRDTGELFF
TRBD1 TRBJ1-1 TRBV30 - TGTGCCTGGACTTACGGACAGGGGGAAGCTTTCTTT CAWTYGQGEAFF
- TRBJ1-2 TRBV5-1 - TGCGCCAGCAGCTTGGGACAGTTCTCTAACTATGGCTACACCTTC CASSLGQFSNYGYTF
TRBD2 TRBJ2-3 TRBV3-1/TRBV3-2 - TGTGCCAGCAGCCCGGGACTAGCGGGGGCCCGCCCAGATACGCAGTATTTT CASSPGLAGARPDTQYF
TRBD2 TRBJ2-1 TRBV5-5 - TGTGCCAGCAGCGCGACACTAGCGGGAGCTGGTTACAATGAGCAGTTCTTC CASSATLAGAGYNEQFF
- TRBJ1-4 TRBV30 - TGTGCCTGGAGTGACAGGGTTGGCGAAAAACTGTTTTTT CAWSDRVGEKLFF
- TRBJ1-1 TRBV2 - TGTGCCAGCTCAGGACAGCCGAACACTGAAGCTTTCTTT CASSGQPNTEAFF
- TRBJ1-5 TRBV24-1 - TGTGCCACCAGTGATAGCAGGATACCTAATCAGCCCCAGCATTTT CATSDSRIPNQPQHF
- TRBJ1-2 TRBV5-4 - TGTGCCAGCAGCTCCCAGGGAGGGGATTATGGCTACACCTTC CASSSQGGDYGYTF
- TRBJ1-4 TRBV28 - TGTGCCAGCAGTTTGGTAGGCAGGGGAGAGGAAAAACTGTTTTTT CASSLVGRGEEKLFF
- TRBJ1-1 TRBV11-2 - TGTGCCAGCAGCTTAGAACTTAACACTGAAGCTTTCTTT CASSLELNTEAFF
- TRBJ2-4 TRBV28 - TGTGCCAGCAGTCCGCGACAGGGAGGAACCAAAAACATTCAGTACTTC CASSPRQGGTKNIQYF
- TRBJ2-7 TRBV10-3 - TGTGCCATCAGTATGGACAAGACCTACGAGCAGTACTTC CAISMDKTYEQYF
TRBD1 TRBJ2-2 TRBV11-3 - TGTGCCAGCAGCTCCGGACAGGGGAAGACCGGGGAGCTGTTTTTT CASSSGQGKTGELFF
- TRBJ2-5 TRBV12-3/TRBV12-4 once TGTGCCAGCAGTCCCTACCAAGAGACCCAGTACTTC CASSPYQETQYF
TRBD1 TRBJ1-3 TRBV3-1/TRBV3-2 - TGTGCCAGCAGCCAAGATCTCGGAACAGGGGGAATCGGAAACACCATATATTTT CASSQDLGTGGIGNTIYF
- TRBJ1-1 TRBV11-2 - TGTGCCAGCAGCTTAGGCGGCGACACTGAAGCTTTCTTT CASSLGGDTEAFF
TRBD1 TRBJ1-2 TRBV5-6 - TGTGCCAGCAGCTCTGACCAGGGGGTGTACTATGGCTACACCTTC CASSSDQGVYYGYTF
TRBD1 TRBJ1-6 TRBV11-2 once TGTGCCAGCAGCTTAGATTCGGACAGGTTTAATTCACCCCTCCACTTT CASSLDSDRFNSPLHF
- TRBJ1-5 TRBV3-1/TRBV3-2 - TGTGCCAGCAGCCAAGATCTGATAGATAGCAATCAGCCCCAGCATTTT CASSQDLIDSNQPQHF
TRBD1 TRBJ1-5 TRBV4-1 once TGCGCCAGCAGCCCCACAGAGGGCAGGGGGGATCAGCCCCAGCATTTT CASSPTEGRGDQPQHF
- TRBJ1-1 TRBV5-6 - TGTGCCAGCAGCTGGGCGGACAACCTTGAAGCTTTCTTT CASSWADNLEAFF
- TRBJ2-1 TRBV12-3/TRBV12-4 many TGTGCCAGCAGTTTCGGGAGCTTCAATGAGCAGTTCTTC CASSFGSFNEQFF
TRBD2 TRBJ2-3 TRBV7-2 - TGTGCCAGCCGGACTAGCGGGACAGATACGCAGTATTTT CASRTSGTDTQYF
- TRBJ1-5 TRBV28 - TGTGCCAGCAGTGTGGCAGGGGACAATCAGCCCCAGCATTTT CASSVAGDNQPQHF
TRBD2 TRBJ2-1 TRBV19 - TGTGCCAGTACCACGACTAGCGGTAACTACAATGAGCAGTTCTTC CASTTTSGNYNEQFF
- TRBJ2-2 TRBV9 - TGTGCCAGCAGCGTAGGAGGAATCGGGGAGCTGTTTTTT CASSVGGIGELFF
- TRBJ2-3 TRBV19 - TGTGCCAGTAGTGTCGGCGGGGGCACAGATACGCAGTATTTT CASSVGGGTDTQYF
- TRBJ2-7 TRBV7-9 - TGTGCCAGCAGCTTAGTGGGAGGGGGTACATACGAGCAGTACTTC CASSLVGGGTYEQYF
TRBD2 TRBJ2-5 TRBV28 - TGTGCCAGCAGTTTTAGCCGACGGGGGGGCAAAGAGACCCAGTACTTC CASSFSRRGGKETQYF
- TRBJ1-6 TRBV2 - TGTGCCAGCACCAGTGAGGGAGTGGGCTCCTATAATTCACCCCTCCACTTT CASTSEGVGSYNSPLHF
- TRBJ1-3 TRBV5-1 few TGCGCCAGCACAGAGTTCCAGGGTTCTGGAAACACCATATATTTT CASTEFQGSGNTIYF